The T cell receptor (beta chain) described here comes from a study of brain metastases from non-small cell lung cancer. Overall study results and limits: T-cell infiltration was lower in brain metastases than primaries (P < 0.001). Paired brain metastases and primary tumors largely shared TCR repertoires. Expanded T-cell clones appeared in 55% to 75% of brain metastases over primaries.

Clones were read by immunoSEQ multiplex PCR, and TCRdb kept only the in-frame ones, dropping some. The data show hundreds of clones, around 87% seen once. The CDR3 loop spans 15 amino acids. V was trimmed by 5 bases and J by 1 base, leaving 11 bases between them. Germline-derived CDR1 and CDR2 are MNHEY and SVGEGT. A word on this clone: Its target is unknown.

The sample consisted of primary lung tumor tissue. V usage is TRBV6-2 or TRBV6-3 and J usage is TRBJ2-2; a possible D gene is TRBD2 (5 bases). This clonotype was obtained from a donor aged 40 or older with non-small cell lung cancer. The CDR3 sequence: CASSTRKGNTGELFF. CDR3 in DNA: TGTGCCAGCAGTACTAGGAAAGGGAACACCGGGGAGCTGTTTTTT.